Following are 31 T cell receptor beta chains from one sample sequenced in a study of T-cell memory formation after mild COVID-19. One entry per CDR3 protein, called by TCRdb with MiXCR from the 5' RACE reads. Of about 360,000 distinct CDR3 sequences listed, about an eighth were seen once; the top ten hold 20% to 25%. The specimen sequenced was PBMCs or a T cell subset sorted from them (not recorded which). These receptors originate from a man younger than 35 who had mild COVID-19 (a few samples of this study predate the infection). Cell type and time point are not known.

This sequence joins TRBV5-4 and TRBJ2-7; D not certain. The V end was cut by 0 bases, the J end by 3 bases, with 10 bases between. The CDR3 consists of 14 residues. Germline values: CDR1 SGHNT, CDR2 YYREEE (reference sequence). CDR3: CASSLDRHRYEQYV. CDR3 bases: TGTGCCAGCAGCTTGGACCGCCACCGCTACGAGCAGTACGTC.

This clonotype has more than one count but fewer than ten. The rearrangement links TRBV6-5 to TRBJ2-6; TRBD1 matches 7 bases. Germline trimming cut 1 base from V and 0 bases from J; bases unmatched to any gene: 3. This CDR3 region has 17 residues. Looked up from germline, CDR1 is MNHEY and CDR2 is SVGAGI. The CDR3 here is CASSYWDSGSGANVLTF. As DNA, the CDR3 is TGTGCCAGCAGTTACTGGGACAGCGGCTCTGGGGCCAACGTCCTGACTTTC.

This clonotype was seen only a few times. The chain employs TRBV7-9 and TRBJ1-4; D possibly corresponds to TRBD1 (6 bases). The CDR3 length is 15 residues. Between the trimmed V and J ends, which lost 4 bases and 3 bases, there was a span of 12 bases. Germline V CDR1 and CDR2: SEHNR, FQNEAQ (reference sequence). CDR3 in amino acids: CASSSTGRANEKLFF. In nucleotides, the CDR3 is TGTGCCAGCAGCTCTACAGGGAGGGCTAATGAAAAACTGTTTTTT.

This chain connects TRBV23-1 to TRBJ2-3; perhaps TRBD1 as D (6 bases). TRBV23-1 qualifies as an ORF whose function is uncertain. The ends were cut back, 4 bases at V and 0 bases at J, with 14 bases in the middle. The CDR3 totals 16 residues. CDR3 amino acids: CASSPAPDRSTDTQYF. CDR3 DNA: TGCGCCAGCAGTCCCGCTCCGGACAGAAGCACAGATACGCAGTATTTT.

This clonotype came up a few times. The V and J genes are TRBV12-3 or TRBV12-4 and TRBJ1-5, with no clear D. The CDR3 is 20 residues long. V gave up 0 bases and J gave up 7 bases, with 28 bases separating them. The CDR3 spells CASSLALLSPWEGGWQPQHF. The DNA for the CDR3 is TGTGCCAGCAGTTTAGCCCTACTAAGCCCTTGGGAGGGAGGTTGGCAGCCCCAGCATTTT.

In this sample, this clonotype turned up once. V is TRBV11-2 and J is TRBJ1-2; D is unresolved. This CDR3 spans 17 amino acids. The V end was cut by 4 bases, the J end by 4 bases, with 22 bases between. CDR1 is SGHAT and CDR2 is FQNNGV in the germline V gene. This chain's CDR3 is CASSSIARATWGYGYTF. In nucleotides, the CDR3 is TGTGCCAGCAGCTCCATTGCGAGGGCAACGTGGGGCTATGGCTACACCTTC.

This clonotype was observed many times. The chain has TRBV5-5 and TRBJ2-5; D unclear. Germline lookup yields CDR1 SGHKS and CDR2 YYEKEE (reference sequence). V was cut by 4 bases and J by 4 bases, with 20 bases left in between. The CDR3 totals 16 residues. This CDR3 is CASSRTAPAVLETQYF. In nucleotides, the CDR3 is TGTGCCAGCAGCCGAACGGCCCCAGCAGTTCTAGAGACCCAGTACTTC.

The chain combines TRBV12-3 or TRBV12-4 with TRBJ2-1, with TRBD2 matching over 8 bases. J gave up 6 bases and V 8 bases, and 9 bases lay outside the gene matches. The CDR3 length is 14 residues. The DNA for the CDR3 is TGTGCCAGCCCCGGGACTAGTAGTATCAATGAGCAGTTCTTC. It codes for CASPGTSSINEQFF.

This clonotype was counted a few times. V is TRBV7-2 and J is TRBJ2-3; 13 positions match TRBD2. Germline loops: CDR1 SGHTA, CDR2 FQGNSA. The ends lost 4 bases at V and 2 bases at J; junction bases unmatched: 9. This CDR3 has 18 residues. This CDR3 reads CASSSGLAGVSDTDTQYF. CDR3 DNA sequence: TGTGCCAGCAGCTCCGGACTAGCGGGGGTTTCGGACACAGATACGCAGTATTTT.

CDR3 protein: CSARDGRGSSNEQFF. In DNA form, the CDR3 reads TGCAGTGCTAGAGATGGTCGGGGGAGTAGCAATGAGCAGTTCTTC. The V call is TRBV20-1, the J call TRBJ2-1, with D perhaps matching TRBD2 (6 bases). The V and J ends lost 0 bases and 6 bases respectively, with 15 bases between them. This CDR3 comprises 15 residues. Germline assignment: CDR1 DFQATT and CDR2 SNEGSKA (reference sequence).

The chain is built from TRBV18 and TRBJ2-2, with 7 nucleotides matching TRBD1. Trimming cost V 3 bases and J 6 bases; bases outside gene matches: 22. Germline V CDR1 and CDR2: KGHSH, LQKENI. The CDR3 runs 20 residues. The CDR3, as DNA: TGTGCCAGCTCACCGTTTAGGGGGCAGGGGATCTATGAAGACTCCGGGGAGCTGTTTTTT. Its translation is CASSPFRGQGIYEDSGELFF.

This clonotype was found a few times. CDR3 amino acids: CASSKEGGASTDTQYF. CDR3 nucleotides: TGTGCCAGCAGTAAGGAAGGGGGTGCTAGCACAGATACGCAGTATTTT. This sequence joins TRBV7-2 and TRBJ2-3, with a tentative D call TRBD1 (6 bases). V shed 6 bases and J shed 0 bases, with 16 bases lying between them. CDR1 and CDR2 from the germline V gene are SGHTA and FQGNSA. The CDR3 has 16 residues.

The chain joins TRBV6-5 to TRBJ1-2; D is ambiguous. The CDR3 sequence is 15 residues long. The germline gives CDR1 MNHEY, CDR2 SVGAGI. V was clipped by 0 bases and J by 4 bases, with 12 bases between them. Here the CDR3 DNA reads TGTGCCAGCAGTTACTCGGTCCAGGCCACCTATGGCTACACCTTC. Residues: CASSYSVQATYGYTF.

The CDR3: CASMPGQGSYNEQFF. In nucleotides, the CDR3 is TGTGCCAGCATGCCGGGACAGGGCTCCTACAATGAGCAGTTCTTC. The genes are TRBV6-1 and TRBJ2-1, with TRBD1 matching 9 bases. With 7 bases clipped from V and 0 bases from J, the junction kept 4 bases outside the gene matches. CDR3 length equals 15 residues. The germline V gene has CDR1 MNHNS and CDR2 SASEGT.

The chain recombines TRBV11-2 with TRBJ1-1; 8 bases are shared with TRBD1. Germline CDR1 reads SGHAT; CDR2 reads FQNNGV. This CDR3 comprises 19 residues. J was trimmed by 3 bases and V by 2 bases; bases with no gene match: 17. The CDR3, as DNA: TGTGCCAGCAGCTTAATCTCCGGGACAGGCCCCCCATTTGACACTGAAGCTTTCTTT. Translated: CASSLISGTGPPFDTEAFF.

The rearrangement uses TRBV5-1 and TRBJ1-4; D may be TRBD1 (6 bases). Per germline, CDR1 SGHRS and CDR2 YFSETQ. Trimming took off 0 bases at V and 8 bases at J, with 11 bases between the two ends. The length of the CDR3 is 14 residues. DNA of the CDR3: TGCGCCAGCAGCTTGGTCAGGGGTGAGGAAAAACTGTTTTTT. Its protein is CASSLVRGEEKLFF.

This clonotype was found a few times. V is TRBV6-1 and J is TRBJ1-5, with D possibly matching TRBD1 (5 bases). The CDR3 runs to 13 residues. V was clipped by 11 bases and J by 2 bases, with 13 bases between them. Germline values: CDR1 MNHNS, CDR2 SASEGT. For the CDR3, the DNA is TGTGCCGCCTGGGGAGGGGGCAATCAGCCCCAGCATTTT. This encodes CAAWGGGNQPQHF.

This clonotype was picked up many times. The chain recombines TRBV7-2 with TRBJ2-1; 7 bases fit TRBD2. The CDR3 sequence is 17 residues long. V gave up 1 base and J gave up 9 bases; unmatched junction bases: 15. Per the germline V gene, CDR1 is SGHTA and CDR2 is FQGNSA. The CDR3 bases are TGTGCCAGCAGCTTAGGTCGGGCTAGCGGCCATCACGGTGAGCAGTTCTTC. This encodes CASSLGRASGHHGEQFF. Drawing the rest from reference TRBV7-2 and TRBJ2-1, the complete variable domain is GAGVSQSPSNKVTEKGKDVELRCDPISGHTALYWYRQSLGQGLEFLIYFQGNSAPDKSGLPSDRFSAERTGGSVSTLTIQRTQQEDSAVYLCASSLGRASGHHGEQFFGPGTRLTVL.

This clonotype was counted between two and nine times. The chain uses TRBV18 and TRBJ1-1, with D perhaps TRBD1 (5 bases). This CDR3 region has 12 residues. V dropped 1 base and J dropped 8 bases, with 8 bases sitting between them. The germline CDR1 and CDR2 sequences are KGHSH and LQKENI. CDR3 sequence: CASSPRDEEAFF. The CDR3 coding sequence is TGTGCCAGCTCACCACGGGACGAGGAAGCTTTCTTT.

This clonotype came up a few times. The CDR3 coding sequence is TGCGCCAGCAGCCTTTACAGGGGGATGAACACTGAAGCTTTCTTT. This sequence encodes CASSLYRGMNTEAFF. The chain employs TRBV4-1 and TRBJ1-1, with 8 bases identical to TRBD1. The ends lost 4 bases at V and 0 bases at J; junction bases unmatched: 4. Germline assignment: CDR1 MGHRA and CDR2 YSYEKL. The CDR3 consists of 15 residues.

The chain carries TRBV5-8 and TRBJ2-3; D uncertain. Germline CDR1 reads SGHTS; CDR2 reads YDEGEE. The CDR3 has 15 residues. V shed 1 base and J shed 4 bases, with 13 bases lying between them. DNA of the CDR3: TGTGCCAGCAGCTTGCCCACCCGGTATCCAGATACGCAGTATTTT. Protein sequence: CASSLPTRYPDTQYF.

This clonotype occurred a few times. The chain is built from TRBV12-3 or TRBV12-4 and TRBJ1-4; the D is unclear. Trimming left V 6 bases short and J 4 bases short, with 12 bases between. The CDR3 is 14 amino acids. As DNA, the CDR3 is TGTGCCAGCAGCGACCCGAGTTTTAATGAAAAACTGTTTTTT. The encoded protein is CASSDPSFNEKLFF.

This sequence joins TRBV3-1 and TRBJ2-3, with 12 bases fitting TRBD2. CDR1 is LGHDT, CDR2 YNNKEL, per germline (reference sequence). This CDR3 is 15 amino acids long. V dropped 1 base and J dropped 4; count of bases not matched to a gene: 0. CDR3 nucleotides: TGTGCCAGCAGCCAAGCTAGCGGGGGGGCAGATACGCAGTATTTT. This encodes CASSQASGGADTQYF.

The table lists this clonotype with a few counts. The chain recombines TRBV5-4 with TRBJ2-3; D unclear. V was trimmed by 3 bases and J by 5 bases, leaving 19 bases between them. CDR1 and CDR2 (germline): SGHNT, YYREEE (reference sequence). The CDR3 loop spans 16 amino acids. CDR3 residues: CASSYRVLRGIDTQYF. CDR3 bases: TGTGCCAGCAGCTACCGGGTCCTCAGAGGTATAGATACGCAGTATTTT.

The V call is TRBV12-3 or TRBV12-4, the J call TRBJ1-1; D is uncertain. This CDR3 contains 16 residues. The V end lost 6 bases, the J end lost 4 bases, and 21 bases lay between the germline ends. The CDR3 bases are TGTGCCAGCAGCGGGCCGTTGGGCCCGATGGGCACTGAAGCTTTCTTT. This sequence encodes CASSGPLGPMGTEAFF.

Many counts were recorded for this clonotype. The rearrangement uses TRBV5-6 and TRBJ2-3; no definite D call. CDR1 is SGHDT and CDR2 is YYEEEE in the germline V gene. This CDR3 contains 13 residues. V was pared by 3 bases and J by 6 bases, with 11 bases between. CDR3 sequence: CASSSSSLDTQYF. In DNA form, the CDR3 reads TGTGCCAGCAGCTCCTCCTCTTTGGATACGCAGTATTTT.

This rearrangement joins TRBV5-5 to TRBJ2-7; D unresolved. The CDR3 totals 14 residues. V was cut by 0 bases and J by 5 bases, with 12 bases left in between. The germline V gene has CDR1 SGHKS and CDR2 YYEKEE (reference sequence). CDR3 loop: CASSLAPGTNEQYF. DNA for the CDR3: TGTGCCAGCAGCTTGGCTCCGGGTACTAACGAGCAGTACTTC.

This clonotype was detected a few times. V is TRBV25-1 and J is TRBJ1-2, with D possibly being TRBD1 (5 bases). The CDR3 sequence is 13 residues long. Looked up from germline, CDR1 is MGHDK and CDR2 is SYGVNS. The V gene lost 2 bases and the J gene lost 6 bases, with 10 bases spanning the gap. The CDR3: CASSEAGQDGYTF. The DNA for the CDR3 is TGTGCCAGCAGTGAAGCAGGGCAGGATGGCTACACCTTC.

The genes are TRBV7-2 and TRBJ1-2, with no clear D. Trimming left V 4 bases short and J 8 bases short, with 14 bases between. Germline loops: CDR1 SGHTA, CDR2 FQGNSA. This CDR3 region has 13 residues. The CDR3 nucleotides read TGTGCCAGCAGCTCATCGCAGCTAACGGGCTACACCTTC. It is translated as CASSSSQLTGYTF.

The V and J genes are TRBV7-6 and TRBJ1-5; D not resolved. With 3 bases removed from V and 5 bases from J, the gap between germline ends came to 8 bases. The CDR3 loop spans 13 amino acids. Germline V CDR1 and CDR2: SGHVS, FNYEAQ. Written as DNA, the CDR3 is TGTGCCAGCAGCTTGGTAATAGATCAGCCCCAGCATTTT. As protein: CASSLVIDQPQHF.

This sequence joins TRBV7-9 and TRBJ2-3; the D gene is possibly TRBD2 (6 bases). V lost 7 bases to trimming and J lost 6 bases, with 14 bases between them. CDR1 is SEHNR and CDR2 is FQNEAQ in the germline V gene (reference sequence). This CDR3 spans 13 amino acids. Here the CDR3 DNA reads TGTGCCAGCAATTTCGGCGGGATTGATACGCAGTATTTT. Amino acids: CASNFGGIDTQYF.